This is a list of T cell receptor beta chains from one sample in a study of T cell responses to AZD1222 COVID-19 vaccine. Only in-frame clones appear in the TCRdb table, and some are missing; sequencing was by immunoSEQ multiplex PCR. The table has 95,000 to 100,000 clones, roughly 92% seen once. The sequencing used peripheral blood, collected on day 0 of AZD1222 vaccination. All receptors come from an adult in good health. CDR3s include the opening cysteine and the closing phenylalanine or tryptophan. The D gene is left open where the match is weak. For some rows the clone size is stated as once, few or many, or as a class when expanded; others skip it.

>.|TRBJ2-2|TRBV28|TRBD2
TGTGCCAGCAGGGGAGCGGGAGCCCACACCGGGGAGCTGTTTTTT
CASRGAGAHTGELFF
>.|TRBJ2-7|TRBV7-8|.
TGTGCCAGCAGCTTGACTAGTTACGAGCAGTACTTC
CASSLTSYEQYF
>.|TRBJ1-2|TRBV2|.
TGTGCCAGCAGTGAAGTAAAGGGAGTTAACTATGGCTACACCTTC
CASSEVKGVNYGYTF
>.|TRBJ1-3|TRBV18|.
TGTGCCAGCTCACCGGGGGCGTCTGGAAACACCATATATTTT
CASSPGASGNTIYF
>.|TRBJ1-2|TRBV19|.
TGTGCCAGTAGTATGGAAACCTATGGCTACACCTTC
CASSMETYGYTF
>.|TRBJ2-2|TRBV5-6|.
TGTGCCAGCAGCTTTGGGAACACCGGGGAGCTGTTTTTT
CASSFGNTGELFF
>few|TRBJ2-3|TRBV11-3|.
TGTGCCAGCAGCTCCGGGGCCTTGGGTACAGATACGCAGTATTTT
CASSSGALGTDTQYF
>.|TRBJ2-7|TRBV30|.
TGTGCCTGGGGACGGTTAGAGCAGTACTTC
CAWGRLEQYF
>.|TRBJ1-1|TRBV29-1|.
TGCAGCGTTGAAGGCCAAGGTATTGGGGACACTGAAGCTTTCTTT
CSVEGQGIGDTEAFF
>.|TRBJ1-5|TRBV7-9|.
TGTGCCAGCAGCCCCGACGGGGCCCTCAATCAGCCCCAGCATTTT
CASSPDGALNQPQHF
>.|TRBJ1-5|TRBV7-9|.
TGTGCCAGCAGCTTCGGGCAGACTAGCAATCAGCCCCAGCATTTT
CASSFGQTSNQPQHF
>.|TRBJ2-3|TRBV25-1|.
TGTGCCAGCAGTGAATATTATGAACAGTATTTT
CASSEYYEQYF
>.|TRBJ2-2|TRBV13|.
TGTGCCAGCAGCCCCCAAGGTTCAGGGCGGGTCGAGCTGTTTTTT
CASSPQGSGRVELFF
>.|TRBJ1-1|TRBV14|.
TGTGCCAGCAGCCAAGAGGTCATGGTTCTCGGCACTGAAGCTTTCTTT
CASSQEVMVLGTEAFF
>.|TRBJ1-1|TRBV3-1/TRBV3-2|TRBD1
TGTGCCAGCAGCCAAGATGGGACAGGGTACCCTGAAGCTTTCTTT
CASSQDGTGYPEAFF
>.|TRBJ2-7|TRBV7-2|.
TGTGCCAGCAGCTTAGAGAGGTTGAACGAGCAGTACTTC
CASSLERLNEQYF
>.|TRBJ2-2|TRBV6-5|.
TGTGCCAGCACCGAACCAGGGGCCGGGGAGCTGTTTTTT
CASTEPGAGELFF
>once|TRBJ2-7|TRBV6-5|TRBD2
TGTGCCAGCAGTAACCTGGGACTAGCCTACGAGCAGTACTTC
CASSNLGLAYEQYF
>.|TRBJ2-2|TRBV7-9|TRBD2
TGTGCCAGCAGCCCACGTCCGGGACTAGCGGGAGGGCCCGGGGAGCTGTTTTTT
CASSPRPGLAGGPGELFF
>.|TRBJ1-2|TRBV2|TRBD1
TGTGCCAGTCTGGGACAGGGGGACTATGGCTACACCTTC
CASLGQGDYGYTF
>once|TRBJ2-1|TRBV3-1/TRBV3-2|.
TGTGCCAGCAGCCAGGGCGCCGGGTCACCTAAGATGTACAATGAGCAGTTCTTC
CASSQGAGSPKMYNEQFF
>.|TRBJ2-1|TRBV5-4|TRBD2
TGTGCCAGCAGTTGGATTAGCGGGGGGCTTAGCTCCTACAATGAGCAGTTCTTC
CASSWISGGLSSYNEQFF
>.|TRBJ1-1|TRBV10-3|.
TGTGCCAGCACCGGGACGATAACGAACACTGAAGCTTTCTTT
CASTGTITNTEAFF
>.|TRBJ2-7|TRBV7-9|TRBD1
TGTGCCAGCAGCTTAGTGGGACAGGGACAGTGGGAGCAGTACTTC
CASSLVGQGQWEQYF
>.|TRBJ2-3|TRBV5-1|TRBD2
TGCGCCAGCTCGGGACTAGCGGGAGCGCCAGATACGCAGTATTTT
CASSGLAGAPDTQYF